The following is a T cell receptor (beta chain) sequence with its context. The data derive from a study of shared clonotypes between healthy human individuals. Profiled with immunoSEQ multiplex PCR; TCRdb holds only in-frame clones, not every one. The data hold roughly 2 million clones, with about 94% observed a single time. The CDR3 has 13 amino acids. The germline V gene has CDR1 MDHEN and CDR2 SYDVKM. With 11 bases removed from V and 1 base from J, the gap between germline ends came to 14 bases. The V call is TRBV28, the J call TRBJ1-2, with D unclear. This TCR was recovered from a young man in good health. Specimen: naive CD4+ T cells sorted from blood. Subset here: CD45RA+ positively selected. This chain's CDR3 is CASTKFNNYGYTF. The CDR3, as DNA: TGTGCCTCCACAAAGTTCAATAACTATGGCTACACCTTC.